What follows describes a single TCR beta chain. These data belong to a study of blood T cell repertoires in COVID-19. Study as a whole: The cDNA or gDNA used as material had been derived from T cells, B-cell-depleted T cells, or PBMCs.

As handled by the study authors: The assay estimated nucleated cells by amplifying reference gene primers. Data came from immunoSEQ multiplex PCR; TCRdb stores just in-frame clones and leaves some out. That table furnishes V, J and clone size, whereas the DNA furnished D and trimming. The data contain fewer than 120,000 clones, about three quarters of them singletons. CDR3 length: 15 amino acids. With 4 bases clipped from V and 10 bases from J, the junction kept 13 bases outside the gene matches. Germline CDR1 reads SGHTA; CDR2 reads FQGTGA. This TCR came from a woman of 80 years or more with active or convalescent COVID-19. The sequencing input was peripheral blood. The chain employs TRBV7-3 and TRBJ2-1, with 7 bases identical to TRBD2. In nucleotides, the CDR3 is TGTGCCAGCAGCTGGGCTAGCGGCCTGCGGGGCGAGCAGTTCTTC. Its translation is CASSWASGLRGEQFF.